These T cell receptor beta chains were read from a single sample in a study of HIV-infected children after antiretroviral therapy interruption. TCRdb redid the calling of the 3' RACE reads with MiXCR, one entry per CDR3 protein. The sample carries some 51,000 distinct CDR3 sequences, roughly 4% recorded once. The sample here was CD45RA+ CD4+ T cells from PBMCs, pooled from several time points, taken from a donor given antiretroviral therapy, either interrupted or continuous. Receptors originate from a pool of human donors with HIV. Both conserved end residues are part of each CDR3. The D gene is left open where the match is weak. Clone size, where shown, is once, few, many, or a class for clones that have expanded.

>many|TRBJ1-6|TRBV6-5|NA
TGTGCCAGCAGTCCCCTGAGGTCACCCCTCCACTTT
CASSPLRSPLHF
>many|TRBJ2-2|TRBV5-1|NA
TGCACCCAGGGACCGGAGCCCGGGGAGCTGTTTTTT
CTQGPEPGELFF
>many|TRBJ2-4|TRBV6-4|NA
TGTGCCAGCAGTGACCGGGGCCTCCGTCAAAACATTCAGTACTTC
CASSDRGLRQNIQYF
>many|TRBJ2-3|TRBV6-5|TRBD1
TGTGCCAGCGGACAGGGGTTGGCAGATACGCAGTATTTT
CASGQGLADTQYF
>few|TRBJ1-1|TRBV6-1|NA
TGTGCCAGCAGTGCGGACCTGAACACTGAAGCTTTCTTT
CASSADLNTEAFF
>many|TRBJ2-7|TRBV12-3/TRBV12-4|TRBD1
TGTGCCAGCAGTTCAGCTACCGGGACAGGGGTGCGCGAGCAGTACTTC
CASSSATGTGVREQYF
>many|TRBJ2-7|TRBV12-3/TRBV12-4|TRBD2
TGTGCCAGCAGGCTCGGGACTAACCCGCAGTACTTC
CASRLGTNPQYF
>many|TRBJ1-1|TRBV24-1|NA
TGTGCCACCGGAAGGGACACTGAAGCTTTCTTT
CATGRDTEAFF
>many|TRBJ2-3|TRBV3-1|NA
TGTGCCAGCAGCCAGCGTAGGTGGGATACGCAGTATTTT
CASSQRRWDTQYF
>many|TRBJ1-4|TRBV20-1|NA
TGCAGTGCTAGACTCAATGAAAAACTGTTTTTT
CSARLNEKLFF
>many|TRBJ2-7|TRBV6-5|NA
TGTGCCAGCAGTTTCCGGGACAAACCCTACGAGCAGTACTTC
CASSFRDKPYEQYF
>many|TRBJ1-6|TRBV2|NA
TGTGCCAGCAGTGAAAGGACTACTCGGGATTCACCCCTCCACTTT
CASSERTTRDSPLHF
>many|TRBJ1-5|TRBV2|NA
TGTGCCTCCGGGTGGGGAAATCAGCCCCAGCATTTT
CASGWGNQPQHF
>many|TRBJ1-5|TRBV10-3|TRBD1
TGTGCCATCAGTGAGACGGCGGGACAGGGGATATATAGCAATCAGCCCCAGCATTTT
CAISETAGQGIYSNQPQHF
>many|TRBJ1-1|TRBV12-5|NA
TGTGCTAGTGGATGGGGAAGGGCTGAAGCTTTCTTT
CASGWGRAEAFF
>few|TRBJ2-7|TRBV19|TRBD1
TGTGCCAGTAGTCCTGCTGGGACAGGGCACGAGCAGTACTTC
CASSPAGTGHEQYF
>NA|TRBJ1-1|TRBV10-3|TRBD1
TGTGCCATCAGTACAGGGGTGAACACTGAAGCTTTCTTT
CAISTGVNTEAFF
>NA|TRBJ1-6|TRBV6-1|NA
TGTGCCAGCAGCCGTAATTCACCCCTCCACTTT
CASSRNSPLHF
>many|TRBJ1-1|TRBV10-3|NA
TGTGCCATCAGTGAGCGTGGGGGGCAGAACACTGAAGCTTTCTTT
CAISERGGQNTEAFF
>many|TRBJ2-5|TRBV5-1|NA
TGCGCCAGCAGCTTGGGGGCACAAGAGACCCAGTACTTC
CASSLGAQETQYF
>many|TRBJ1-1|TRBV28|NA
TGTGCCACAACCCTTCCGGGACAGAACACTGAAGCTTTCTTT
CATTLPGQNTEAFF
>many|TRBJ1-5|TRBV24-1|TRBD1
TGTGCCACCAGTGACCGCGGACAGGCCTTTGATCAGCCCCAGCATTTT
CATSDRGQAFDQPQHF
>NA|TRBJ2-1|TRBV6-1|TRBD1
TGTGCCAGCAGTATAGACAGGGTAGCGAGGAATGAGCAGTTCTTC
CASSIDRVARNEQFF
>many|TRBJ1-5|TRBV5-1|NA
TGCGCCAGCAGCTTGGGTGGGGACAATCAGCCCCAGCATTTT
CASSLGGDNQPQHF
>many|TRBJ2-7|TRBV28|NA
TGTGCCAGCAGTTTTCTCGGGACAAGAGCCTACGAGCAGTACTTC
CASSFLGTRAYEQYF
>NA|TRBJ2-3|TRBV9|TRBD2
TGTGCCAGCAGCGTAGGGAGCGGGGGGCCAGATACGCAGTATTTT
CASSVGSGGPDTQYF
>many|TRBJ1-2|TRBV11-1|NA
TGTGCCAGCAGTTTCGACAAATCAAACTCCGACTACACCTTC
CASSFDKSNSDYTF
>many|TRBJ2-7|TRBV6-2/TRBV6-3|NA
TGTGCCAGCAAACGGCCGGGGGCGGGCGAGCAGTACTTC
CASKRPGAGEQYF
>many|TRBJ2-6|TRBV11-1|NA
TGTGCCAGCAGCTCCCTCCCTGGGGCCAACGTCCTGACTTTC
CASSSLPGANVLTF
>many|TRBJ1-2|TRBV5-8|NA
TGTGCCAGCAGCTCACCGGGATTGAACTATGGCTACACCTTC
CASSSPGLNYGYTF
>many|TRBJ1-1|TRBV30|NA
TGTGCCTGGAAAAGTTCGGGGGCAATGACTGAAGCTTTCTTT
CAWKSSGAMTEAFF
>many|TRBJ1-2|TRBV2|TRBD1
TGTGCCAGCGGGAGGGGGCGGAACTATGGCTACACCTTC
CASGRGRNYGYTF
>many|TRBJ2-7|TRBV7-3|NA
TGTGCCAGCAGCGTGGACACCTCCTACGAGCAGTACTTC
CASSVDTSYEQYF
>few|TRBJ2-2|TRBV20-1|NA
TGCAGTGCTAAAGTGGGGGGATCCACCGGGGAGCTGTTTTTT
CSAKVGGSTGELFF
>many|TRBJ1-2|TRBV12-5|TRBD1
TGTGCTAGTGGTTTGGTCAATACTGTTGGACAGGGGGCGCGAGGCTACACCTTC
CASGLVNTVGQGARGYTF
>many|TRBJ2-5|TRBV29-1|NA
TGCAGCGTTGCCCCTGGGGAGACCCAGTACTTC
CSVAPGETQYF
>NA|TRBJ1-5|TRBV2|NA
TGTGCCAGCAGCGAGGGATCCCATCAGCCCCAGCATTTT
CASSEGSHQPQHF
>medium-sized|TRBJ2-1|TRBV6-2/TRBV6-3|NA
TGTGCCAGCAGCGCCTACAATGAGCAGTTCTTC
CASSAYNEQFF
>many|TRBJ1-1|TRBV28|TRBD1
TGTGCCAGCAGGGGCCGACAGGGGGACCTTAAAGCTTTCTTT
CASRGRQGDLKAFF
>many|TRBJ2-7|TRBV5-1|NA
TGCGCCAGCAGGACAGGAGACTCCTACGAGCAGTACTTC
CASRTGDSYEQYF
>many|TRBJ2-7|TRBV6-5|NA
TGTGCCAGCAGTTACTCGAGGGGACTTTACGAGCAGTACTTC
CASSYSRGLYEQYF
>many|TRBJ2-2|TRBV19|NA
TGTGCCAGTAGAATGCGCACCGGGGAGCTGTTTTTT
CASRMRTGELFF
>many|TRBJ2-1|TRBV12-3/TRBV12-4|NA
TGTGCCAGCAGTTCGGTGTCATTAGGCCATGAGCAGTTCTTC
CASSSVSLGHEQFF
>many|TRBJ2-1|TRBV20-1|NA
TGCAGTGTGGCCACAAATGAGCAGTTCTTC
CSVATNEQFF
>NA|TRBJ2-3|TRBV2|NA
TGTGCCAGCAGAAAGGAGCGGTCTAGCACAGATACGCAGTATTTT
CASRKERSSTDTQYF
>NA|TRBJ2-1|TRBV7-2|NA
TGTGCCAGCAGCTTATCATCCGGGAATGAGCAGTTCTTC
CASSLSSGNEQFF
>many|TRBJ2-1|TRBV20-1|TRBD2
TGCAGTGCTGTCCTTAGCGGGGGTACTTACAATGAGCAGTTCTTC
CSAVLSGGTYNEQFF
>NA|TRBJ1-1|TRBV28|NA
TGTGCCAGCAGTCTGACAGGATTGGACACTGAAGCTTTCTTT
CASSLTGLDTEAFF
>NA|TRBJ2-7|TRBV3-1|NA
TGTGCCAGCAGTGATGAAGAACAGTACTTC
CASSDEEQYF
>many|TRBJ1-6|TRBV28|NA
TGTGCCAGCAGTGGTGCAGGGTATAATTCACCCCTCCACTTT
CASSGAGYNSPLHF
>NA|TRBJ2-7|TRBV5-1|TRBD1
TGCGCCAGCAGCTCCCCCGGGACAGGGAACTACGAGCAGTACTTC
CASSSPGTGNYEQYF
>many|TRBJ1-1|TRBV29-1|NA
TGCAGCGTTGAAGTCGTAGGGACGAACACTGAAGCTTTCTTT
CSVEVVGTNTEAFF
>few|TRBJ2-1|TRBV14|NA
TGTGCCAGCAGCCCCCAGTTGGACCCCTCCTACAATGAGCAGTTCTTC
CASSPQLDPSYNEQFF